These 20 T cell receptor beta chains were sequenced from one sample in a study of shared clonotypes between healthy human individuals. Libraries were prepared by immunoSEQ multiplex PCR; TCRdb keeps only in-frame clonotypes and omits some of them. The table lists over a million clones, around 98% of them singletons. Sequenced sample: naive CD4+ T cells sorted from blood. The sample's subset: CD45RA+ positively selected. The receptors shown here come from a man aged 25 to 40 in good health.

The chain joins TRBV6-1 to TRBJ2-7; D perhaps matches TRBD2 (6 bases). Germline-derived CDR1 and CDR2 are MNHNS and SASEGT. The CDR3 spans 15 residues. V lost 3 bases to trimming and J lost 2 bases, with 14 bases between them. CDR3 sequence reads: CASSETRDFPYEQYF. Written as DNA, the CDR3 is TGTGCCAGCAGTGAGACTCGGGACTTCCCCTACGAGCAGTACTTC.

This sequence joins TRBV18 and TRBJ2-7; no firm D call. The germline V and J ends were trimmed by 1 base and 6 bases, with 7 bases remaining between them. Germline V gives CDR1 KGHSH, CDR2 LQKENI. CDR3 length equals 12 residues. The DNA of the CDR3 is TGTGCCAGCTCACCACGAGGATTCGAGCAGTACTTC. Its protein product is CASSPRGFEQYF.

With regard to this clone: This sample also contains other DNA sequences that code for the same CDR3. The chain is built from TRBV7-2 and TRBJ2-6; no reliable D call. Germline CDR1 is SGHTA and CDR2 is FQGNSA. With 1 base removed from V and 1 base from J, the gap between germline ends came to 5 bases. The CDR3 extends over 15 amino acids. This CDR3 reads CASSLGGSGANVLTF. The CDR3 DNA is TGTGCCAGCAGCTTAGGCGGATCTGGGGCCAACGTCCTGACTTTC.

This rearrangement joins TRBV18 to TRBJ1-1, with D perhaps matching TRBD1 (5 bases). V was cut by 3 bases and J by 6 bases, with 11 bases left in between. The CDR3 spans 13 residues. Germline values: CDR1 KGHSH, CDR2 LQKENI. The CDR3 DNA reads TGTGCCAGCTCACCCCGGGACTTCTCTGAAGCTTTCTTT. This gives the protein CASSPRDFSEAFF.

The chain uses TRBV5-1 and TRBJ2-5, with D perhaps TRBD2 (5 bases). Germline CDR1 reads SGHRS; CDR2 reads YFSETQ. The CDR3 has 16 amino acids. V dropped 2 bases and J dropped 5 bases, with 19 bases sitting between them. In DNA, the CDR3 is TGCGCCAGCAGCTTTAATCGGGGAGCTAACCCGGAGACCCAGTACTTC. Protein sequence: CASSFNRGANPETQYF.

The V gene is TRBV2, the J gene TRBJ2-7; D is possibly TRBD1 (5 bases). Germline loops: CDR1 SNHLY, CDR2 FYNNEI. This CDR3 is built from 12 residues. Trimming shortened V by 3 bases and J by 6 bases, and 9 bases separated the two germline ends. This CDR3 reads CASSDRAVEQYF. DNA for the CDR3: TGTGCCAGCAGTGACAGGGCGGTCGAGCAGTACTTC.

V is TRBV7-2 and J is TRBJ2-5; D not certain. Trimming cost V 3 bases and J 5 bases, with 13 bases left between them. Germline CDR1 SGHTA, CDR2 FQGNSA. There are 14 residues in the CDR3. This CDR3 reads CASSFALGPETQYF. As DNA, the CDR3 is TGTGCCAGCAGCTTCGCTCTAGGGCCGGAGACCCAGTACTTC.

CDR3 in amino acids: CASSWTGGSSYEQYF. The CDR3 DNA reads TGTGCCAGCAGCTGGACAGGGGGTAGCTCCTACGAGCAGTACTTC. V and J are TRBV11-2 and TRBJ2-7; 10 positions agree with TRBD1. Trimming cost V 4 bases and J 0 bases; bases outside gene matches: 3. This CDR3 contains 15 residues. In germline, CDR1 is SGHAT, CDR2 FQNNGV.

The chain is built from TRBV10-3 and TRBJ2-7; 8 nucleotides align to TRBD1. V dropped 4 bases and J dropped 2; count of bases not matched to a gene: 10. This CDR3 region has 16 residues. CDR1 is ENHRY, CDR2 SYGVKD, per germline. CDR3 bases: TGTGCCATCAGTGGAGGACAGGGAGGCCCGCCCTACGAGCAGTACTTC. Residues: CAISGGQGGPPYEQYF.

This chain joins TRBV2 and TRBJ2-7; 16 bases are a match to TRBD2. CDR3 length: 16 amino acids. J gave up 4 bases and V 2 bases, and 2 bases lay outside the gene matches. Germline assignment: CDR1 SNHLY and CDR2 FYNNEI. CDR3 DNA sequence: TGTGCCAGCAGTGAACGGGGACTAGCGGGAGGGTACGAGCAGTACTTC. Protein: CASSERGLAGGYEQYF. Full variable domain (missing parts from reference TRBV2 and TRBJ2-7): EPEVTQTPSHQVTQMGQEVILRCVPISNHLYFYWYRQILGQKVEFLVSFYNNEISEKSEIFDDQFSVERPDGSNFTLKIRSTKLEDSAMYFCASSERGLAGGYEQYFGPGTRLTVT.

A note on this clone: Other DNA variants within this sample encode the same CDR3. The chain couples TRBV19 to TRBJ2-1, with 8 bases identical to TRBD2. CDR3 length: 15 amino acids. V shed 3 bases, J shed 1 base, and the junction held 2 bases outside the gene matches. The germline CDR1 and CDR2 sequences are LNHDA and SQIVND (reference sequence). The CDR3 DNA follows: TGTGCCAGTAGTATCGTAGCGGGATCCTACAATGAGCAGTTCTTC. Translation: CASSIVAGSYNEQFF. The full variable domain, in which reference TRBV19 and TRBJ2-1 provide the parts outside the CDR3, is DGGITQSPKYLFRKEGQNVTLSCEQNLNHDAMYWYRQDPGQGLRLIYYSQIVNDFQKGDIAEGYSVSREKKESFPLTVTSAQKNPTAFYLCASSIVAGSYNEQFFGPGTRLTVL.

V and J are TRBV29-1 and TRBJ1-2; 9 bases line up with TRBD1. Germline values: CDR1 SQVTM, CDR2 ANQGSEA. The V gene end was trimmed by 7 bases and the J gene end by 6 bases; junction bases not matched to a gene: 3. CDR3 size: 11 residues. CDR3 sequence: CSGTGVDGYTF. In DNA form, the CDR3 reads TGCAGCGGGACAGGGGTCGATGGCTACACCTTC.

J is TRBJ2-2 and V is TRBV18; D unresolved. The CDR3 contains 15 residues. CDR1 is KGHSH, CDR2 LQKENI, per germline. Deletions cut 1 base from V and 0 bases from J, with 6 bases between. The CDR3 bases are TGTGCCAGCTCACCACTTGGGACGAACACCGGGGAGCTGTTTTTT. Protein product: CASSPLGTNTGELFF.

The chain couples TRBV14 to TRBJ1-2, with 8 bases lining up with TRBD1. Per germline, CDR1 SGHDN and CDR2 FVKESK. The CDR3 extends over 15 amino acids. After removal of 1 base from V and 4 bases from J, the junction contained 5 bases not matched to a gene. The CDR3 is CASSQGTGLGYGYTF. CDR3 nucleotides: TGTGCCAGCAGCCAAGGGACAGGGCTGGGCTATGGCTACACCTTC.

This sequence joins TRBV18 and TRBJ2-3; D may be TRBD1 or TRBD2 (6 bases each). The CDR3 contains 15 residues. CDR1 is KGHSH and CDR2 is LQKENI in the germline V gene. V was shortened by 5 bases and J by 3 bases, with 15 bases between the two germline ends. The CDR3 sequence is CASSGGTPGTDTQYF. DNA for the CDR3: TGTGCCAGCTCAGGGGGGACACCCGGGACAGATACGCAGTATTTT.

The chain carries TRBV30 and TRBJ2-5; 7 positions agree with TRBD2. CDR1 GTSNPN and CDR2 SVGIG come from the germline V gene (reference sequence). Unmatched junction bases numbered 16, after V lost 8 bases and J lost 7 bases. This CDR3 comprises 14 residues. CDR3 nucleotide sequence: TGTGCCAGAAAGGACGGGAACTCGGGGGGGACCCAGTACTTC. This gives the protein CARKDGNSGGTQYF.

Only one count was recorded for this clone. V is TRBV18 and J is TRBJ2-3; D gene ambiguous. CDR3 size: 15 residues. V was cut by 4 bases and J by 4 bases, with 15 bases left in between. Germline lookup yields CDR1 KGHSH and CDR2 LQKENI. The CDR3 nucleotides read TGTGCCAGCTCACGGCGCGAGTCAGGCCCAGATACGCAGTATTTT. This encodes CASSRRESGPDTQYF.

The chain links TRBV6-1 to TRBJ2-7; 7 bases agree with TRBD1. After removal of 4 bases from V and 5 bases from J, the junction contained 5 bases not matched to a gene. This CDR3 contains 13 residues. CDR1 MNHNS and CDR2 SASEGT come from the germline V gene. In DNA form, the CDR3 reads TGTGCCAGCAGTGGGGGACAGAAGGACGAGCAGTACTTC. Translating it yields CASSGGQKDEQYF.

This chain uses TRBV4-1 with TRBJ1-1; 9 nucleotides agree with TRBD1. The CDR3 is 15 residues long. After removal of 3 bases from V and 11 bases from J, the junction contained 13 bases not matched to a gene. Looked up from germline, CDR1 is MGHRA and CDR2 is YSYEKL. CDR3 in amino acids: CASSHNPGTGTSAFF. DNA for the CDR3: TGCGCCAGCAGCCATAATCCCGGGACAGGGACCTCGGCTTTCTTT.

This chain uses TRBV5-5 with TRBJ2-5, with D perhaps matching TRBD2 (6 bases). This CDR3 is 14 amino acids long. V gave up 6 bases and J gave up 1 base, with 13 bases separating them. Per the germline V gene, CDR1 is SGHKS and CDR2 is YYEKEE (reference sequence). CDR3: CASNPVGGQETQYF. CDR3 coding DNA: TGTGCCAGCAACCCCGTGGGGGGCCAAGAGACCCAGTACTTC.